The entry below describes one TCR beta chain. The antigen is not known. The data were taken from a study of T cell responses to AZD1222 COVID-19 vaccine. General study points: Clonal diversity may have been underestimated in mostly white British donors. A rise in Spike-specific TCR breadth and depth followed two AZD1222 doses.

Sequencing was performed with immunoSEQ multiplex PCR; in TCRdb, only in-frame clones are kept and a portion is missing. The data show roughly 84,000 clones, with about 83% seen just once and around a tenth held by the top ten. Analysis merged second doses at about 4 or about 12 weeks. The starting material was peripheral blood, obtained 28 days after the second AZD1222 dose. This receptor was obtained from an adult who received the AZD1222 COVID-19 vaccine.

The CDR3 DNA follows: TGTGCCAGTAGTATAATGAGCTCTGGAAACACCATATATTTT. This sequence encodes CASSIMSSGNTIYF. The V and J genes are TRBV19 and TRBJ1-3; no definite D call. Trimming left V 2 bases short and J 0 bases short, with 5 bases between. Germline-derived CDR1 and CDR2 are LNHDA and SQIVND (reference sequence). The CDR3 spans 14 residues. The entire variable domain, with the rest obtained from reference TRBV19 and TRBJ1-3, is as follows: DGGITQSPKYLFRKEGQNVTLSCEQNLNHDAMYWYRQDPGQGLRLIYYSQIVNDFQKGDIAEGYSVSREKKESFPLTVTSAQKNPTAFYLCASSIMSSGNTIYFGEGSWLTVV.